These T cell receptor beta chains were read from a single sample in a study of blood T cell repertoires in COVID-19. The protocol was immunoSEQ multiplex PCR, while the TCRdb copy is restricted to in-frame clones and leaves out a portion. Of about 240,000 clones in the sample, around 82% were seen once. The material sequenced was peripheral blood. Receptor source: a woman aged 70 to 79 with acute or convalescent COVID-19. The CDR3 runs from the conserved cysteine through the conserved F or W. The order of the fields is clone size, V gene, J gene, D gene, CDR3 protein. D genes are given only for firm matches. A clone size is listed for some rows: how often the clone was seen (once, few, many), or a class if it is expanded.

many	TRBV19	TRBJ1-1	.	CASDSSMNTEAFF
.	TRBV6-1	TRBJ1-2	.	CASSEEGRGFNGYTF
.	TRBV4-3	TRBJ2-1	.	CASSQVGSSYNEQFF
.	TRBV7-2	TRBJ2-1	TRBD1	CASSSQGWYEQFF
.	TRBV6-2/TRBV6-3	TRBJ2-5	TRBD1	CASSYLPGQGWETQYF
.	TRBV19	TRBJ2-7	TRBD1	CASSTRTGFVHEQYF
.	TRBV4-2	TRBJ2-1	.	CASSQTGAYNEQFF
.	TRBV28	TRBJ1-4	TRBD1	CASISPGQLNEKLFF
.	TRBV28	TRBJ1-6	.	CASTPPVLNSPLHF
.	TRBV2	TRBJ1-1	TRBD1	CASSDDRGNTEAFF
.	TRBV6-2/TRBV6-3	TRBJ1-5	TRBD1	CASSPGQGPGQPQHF
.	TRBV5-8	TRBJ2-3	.	CASSPRLTLAQGTQYF
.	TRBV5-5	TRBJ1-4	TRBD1	CASSLGGQKNEKLFF
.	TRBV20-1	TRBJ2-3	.	CSASARGGDTDTQYF
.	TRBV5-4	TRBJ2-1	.	CASSGRTTASYNEQFF
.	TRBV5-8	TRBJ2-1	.	CASSSDSNRDEQFF
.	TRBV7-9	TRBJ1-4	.	CASSPQGFGEKLFF
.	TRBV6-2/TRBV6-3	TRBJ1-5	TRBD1	CASSLGQGASQPQHF
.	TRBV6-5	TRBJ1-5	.	CASSPTVYSNQPQHF
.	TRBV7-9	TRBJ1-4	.	CASSRVQGNEKLFF
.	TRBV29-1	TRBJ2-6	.	CSVETGYSGANVLTF
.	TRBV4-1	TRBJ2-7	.	CASSQDLRDSYEQYF
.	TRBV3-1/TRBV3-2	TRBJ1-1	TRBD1	CASSQRTGREVTEAFF
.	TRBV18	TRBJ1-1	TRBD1	CASSPGQGGTEAFF
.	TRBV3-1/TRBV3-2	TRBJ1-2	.	CASSQAWGVGNGYTF
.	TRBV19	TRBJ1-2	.	CASTSGPGGYTF
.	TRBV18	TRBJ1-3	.	CASSPRQDSSGNTIYF
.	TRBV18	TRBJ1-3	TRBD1	CASSPAEGAGNTIYF
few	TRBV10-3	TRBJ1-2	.	CAISEGNYGYTF
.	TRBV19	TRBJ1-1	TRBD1	CASTRDRGTEAFF
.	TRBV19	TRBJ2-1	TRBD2	CASNLAGQYNEQFF
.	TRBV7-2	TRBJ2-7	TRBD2	CASSPNFVLAGLYEQYF
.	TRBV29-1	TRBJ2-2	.	CSVLTGSTGELFF
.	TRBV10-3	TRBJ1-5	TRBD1	CAIRPDRDNQPQHF
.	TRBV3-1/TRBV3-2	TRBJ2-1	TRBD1	CASSLPGQNYNEQFF
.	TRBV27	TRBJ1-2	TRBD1	CASSFTGGGYGYTF
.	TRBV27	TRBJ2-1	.	CASSLDYYNEQFF
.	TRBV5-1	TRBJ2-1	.	CASSLSNDNEQFF
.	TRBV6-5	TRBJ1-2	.	CASSYSGVGYTF
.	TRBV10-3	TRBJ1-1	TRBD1	CAIRPTGTNTEAFF
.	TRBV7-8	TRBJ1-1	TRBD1	CASSLTTGWWNTEAFF
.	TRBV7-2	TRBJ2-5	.	CASSLAGTRIKETQYF
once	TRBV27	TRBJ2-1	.	CASGTSYNEQFF
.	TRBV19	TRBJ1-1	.	CASSIFPTGLNTEAFF
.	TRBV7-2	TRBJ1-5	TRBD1	CASSFDRGQPQHF
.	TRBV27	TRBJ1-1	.	CASKPSQGNTEAFF
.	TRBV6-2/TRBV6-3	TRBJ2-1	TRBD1	CASSTGGQRLEQFF
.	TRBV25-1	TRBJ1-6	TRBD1	CASSETGADNSPLHF
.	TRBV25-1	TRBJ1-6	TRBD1	CASSDLTGAVSSPLHF
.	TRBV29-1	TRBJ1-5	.	CSATLGGRGNQPQHF
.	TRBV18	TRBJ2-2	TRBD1	CASSLGTVHTGELFF
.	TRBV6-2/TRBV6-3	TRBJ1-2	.	CASSYRVDYGYTF
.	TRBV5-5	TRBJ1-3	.	CASSPLRSSGNTIYF
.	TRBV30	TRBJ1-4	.	CAWSTTGGEKLFF
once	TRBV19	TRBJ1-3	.	CASSRPGSGNTIYF
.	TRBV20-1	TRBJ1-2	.	CSAWGGGYTF
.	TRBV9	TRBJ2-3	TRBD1	CASGTGVTDTQYF
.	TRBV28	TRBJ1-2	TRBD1	CASSSGTGNYGYTF
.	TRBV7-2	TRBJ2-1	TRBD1	CASSDRTGASYNEQFF
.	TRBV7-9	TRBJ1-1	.	CASVARQSMNTEAFF